This TCR beta chain emerged from a study of cytomegalovirus exposure and HLA in healthy donors. On the study more broadly: The 95 to 150 validation repertoires used a platform that matched the one used for the approximately 670 first-cohort repertoires, as a later analysis reported.

Comments on this clone: Its antigen is as yet unknown.

V was pared by 1 base and J by 4 bases, with 5 bases of the junction left unmatched. Germline CDR1 is MGHDK and CDR2 is SYGVNS. There are 15 residues in the CDR3. The repertoire was sequenced with immunoSEQ multiplex PCR; TCRdb's copy has only in-frame clones and lacks some. The sample lists about 190,000 clones, about 80% seen once, with roughly 7% in the top ten. Broader study findings: Most observed TCR sequences were rare, whereas some public TCRs were detected in many donors. Per published reports, the classifier diagnosed cytomegalovirus status with high specificity and sensitivity. A subsequent analysis found that TCR clusters from the first cohort also tended to co-occur in the 120 or so validation repertoires, with 94% of cluster scores above 0.

V usage is TRBV25-1 and J usage is TRBJ2-5; TRBD1 matches at 8 bases. Sequenced sample: PBMCs. The sequence was collected from a young man in good health and CMV-seropositive. The CDR3 protein is CASSEWDGTGETQYF. Here the CDR3 DNA reads TGTGCCAGCAGTGAATGGGATGGGACAGGAGAGACCCAGTACTTC.